Given below is one T cell receptor beta chain in context. These data belong to a study of T-cell reconstitution after alpha-beta-depleted transplantation in children. The library targeted TCRbeta and was prepared with unique molecular identifiers. TCRdb passed the PCR reads through MiXCR, listing each CDR3 protein once. The repertoire holds roughly 300,000 distinct CDR3 sequences, 9.9% seen once, with 10% in the top ten. The CDR3 is 13 amino acids. V gave up 2 bases and J gave up 2 bases, with 9 bases separating them. CDR1 is SQVTM, CDR2 ANQGSEA, per germline. The receptor was isolated from a human donor who donated a stem cell graft to a child with SCID. The sample in question was PBMCs from the stem cell graft donor, obtained from the stem cell graft. The chain employs TRBV29-1 and TRBJ2-5; a weak D match, TRBD1 (5 bases). CDR3 sequence (DNA): TGCAGCGTTGAACGGACATCGCAAGAGACCCAGTACTTC. Its protein is CSVERTSQETQYF.